This T cell receptor beta chain was captured in a study of blood T cell repertoires in COVID-19. For the study at large: Collection of acute and convalescent COVID-19 samples took place in the United States, Italy and Spain. In each case, the material was cDNA or gDNA derived from T cells, B-cell-depleted T cells, or PBMCs.

CDR3 length: 13 amino acids. CDR1 MNHEY and CDR2 SVGAGI come from the germline V gene. V lost 8 bases to trimming and J lost 9 bases; unmatched junction nucleotides: 10. Authors' data handling: How many nucleated cells were present was estimated from reference gene primer amplification. Here immunoSEQ multiplex PCR was the method, and the copy in TCRdb shows in-frame clones only, minus some. From that table come the V and J calls and clone size; the DNA was used to work out D and trimming. The repertoire includes about 140,000 clones, about 86% of them detected once, and approximately 8% sits in the top ten.

This receptor was taken from a woman aged 55-70 years with acute or convalescent COVID-19. This chain uses TRBV6-5 with TRBJ2-1; TRBD1 matches at 7 bases. The sequencing input was peripheral blood. The CDR3 nucleotides are TGTGCCAGCTCCGGAATAGGGGGCGGTGAGCAGTTCTTC. Protein product: CASSGIGGGEQFF.